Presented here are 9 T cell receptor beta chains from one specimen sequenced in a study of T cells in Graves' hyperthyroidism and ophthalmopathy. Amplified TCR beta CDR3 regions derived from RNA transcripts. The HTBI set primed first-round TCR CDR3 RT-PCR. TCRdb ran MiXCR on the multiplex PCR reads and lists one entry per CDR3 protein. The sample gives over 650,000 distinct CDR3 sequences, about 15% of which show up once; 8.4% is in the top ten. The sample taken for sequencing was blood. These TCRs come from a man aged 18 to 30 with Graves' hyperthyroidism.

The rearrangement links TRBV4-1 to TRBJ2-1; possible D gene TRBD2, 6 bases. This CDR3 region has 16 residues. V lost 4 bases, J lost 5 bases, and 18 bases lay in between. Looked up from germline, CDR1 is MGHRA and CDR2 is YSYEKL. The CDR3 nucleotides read TGCGCCAGCAGCCCGCGGGACTTCGGGAGTAACAATGAGCAGTTCTTC. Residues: CASSPRDFGSNNEQFF.

The CDR3 loop reads CASSVVASGGDTQYF. The CDR3 DNA is TGTGCCAGCAGCGTAGTTGCTAGCGGGGGAGATACGCAGTATTTT. The chain links TRBV9 to TRBJ2-3, with TRBD2 matching 10 bases. Trimming at V came to 0 bases and at J to 5 bases, leaving 3 bases not matched to a gene. This CDR3 has 15 amino acids. Germline values: CDR1 SGDLS, CDR2 YYNGEE.

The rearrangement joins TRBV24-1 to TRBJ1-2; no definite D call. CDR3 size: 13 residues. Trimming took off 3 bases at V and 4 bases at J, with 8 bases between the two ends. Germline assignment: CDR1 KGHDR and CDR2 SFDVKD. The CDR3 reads CATSDSEFYGYTF. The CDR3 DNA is TGTGCCACCAGTGATAGTGAGTTCTATGGCTACACCTTC.

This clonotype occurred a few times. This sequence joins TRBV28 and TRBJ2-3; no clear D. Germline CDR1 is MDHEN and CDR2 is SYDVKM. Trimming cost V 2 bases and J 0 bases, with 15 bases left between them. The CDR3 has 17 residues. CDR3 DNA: TGTGCCAGCAGTTTAACGAGGTGGTTCCTAAGCACAGATACGCAGTATTTT. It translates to CASSLTRWFLSTDTQYF.

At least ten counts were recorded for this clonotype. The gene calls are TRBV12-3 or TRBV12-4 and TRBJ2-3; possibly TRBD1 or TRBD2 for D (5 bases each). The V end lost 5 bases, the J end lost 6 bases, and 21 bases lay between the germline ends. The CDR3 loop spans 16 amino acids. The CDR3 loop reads CASSPTGPSYGDTQYF. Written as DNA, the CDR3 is TGTGCCAGCAGTCCAACGGGACCCTCCTATGGGGATACGCAGTATTTT.

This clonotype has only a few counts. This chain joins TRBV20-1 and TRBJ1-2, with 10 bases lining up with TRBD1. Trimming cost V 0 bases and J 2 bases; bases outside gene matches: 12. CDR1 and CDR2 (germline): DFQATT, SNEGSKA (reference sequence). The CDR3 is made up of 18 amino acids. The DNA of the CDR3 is TGCAGTGCTAGAGATTCCGAAGCTAGACAGGGGGCCAACTATGGCTACACCTTC. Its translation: CSARDSEARQGANYGYTF.

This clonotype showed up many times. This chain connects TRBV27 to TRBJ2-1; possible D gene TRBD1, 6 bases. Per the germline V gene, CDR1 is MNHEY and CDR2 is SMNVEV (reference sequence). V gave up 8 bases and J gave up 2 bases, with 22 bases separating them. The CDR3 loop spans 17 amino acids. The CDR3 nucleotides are TGTGCCAGCTACTACAGGGTACCGACGGAGACCTACAATGAGCAGTTCTTC. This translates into CASYYRVPTETYNEQFF.

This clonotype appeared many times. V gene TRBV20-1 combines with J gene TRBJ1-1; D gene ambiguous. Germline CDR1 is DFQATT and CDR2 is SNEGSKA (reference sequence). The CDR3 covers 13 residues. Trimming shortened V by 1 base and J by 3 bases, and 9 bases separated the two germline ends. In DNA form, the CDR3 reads TGCAGTGCTAGAGCGGCAGGAGACACTGAAGCTTTCTTT. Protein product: CSARAAGDTEAFF.

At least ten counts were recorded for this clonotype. The DNA for the CDR3 is TGCAGCGTTGTTGGCAGATCCTACGAGCAGTACTTC. It is translated as CSVVGRSYEQYF. The rearrangement joins TRBV29-1 to TRBJ2-7; no reliable D call. The germline V gene has CDR1 SQVTM and CDR2 ANQGSEA. CDR3 length equals 12 residues. Trimming cost V 4 bases and J 1 base, with 8 bases left between them.